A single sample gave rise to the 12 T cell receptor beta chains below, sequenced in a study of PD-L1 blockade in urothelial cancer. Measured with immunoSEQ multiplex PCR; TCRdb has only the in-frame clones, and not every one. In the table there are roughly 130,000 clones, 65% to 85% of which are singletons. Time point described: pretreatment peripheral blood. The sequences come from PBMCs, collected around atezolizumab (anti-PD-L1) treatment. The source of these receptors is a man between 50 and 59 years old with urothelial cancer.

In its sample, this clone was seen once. The CDR3: CASSVAAGVETQYF. The CDR3 nucleotides are TGTGCCAGCAGCGTAGCTGCCGGGGTCGAGACCCAGTACTTC. This chain joins TRBV9 and TRBJ2-5; tentative D call: TRBD2 (5 bases). The CDR3 loop spans 14 amino acids. Germline CDR1 is SGDLS and CDR2 is YYNGEE. V shed 0 bases and J shed 5 bases, with 11 bases lying between them.

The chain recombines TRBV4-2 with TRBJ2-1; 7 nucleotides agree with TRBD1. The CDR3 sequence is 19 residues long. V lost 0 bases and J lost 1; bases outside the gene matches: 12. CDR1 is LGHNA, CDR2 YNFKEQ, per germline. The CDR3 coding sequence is TGTGCCAGCAGCCAAGAATTGGGTAAGGCAGGGGGATCCTACAATGAGCAGTTCTTC. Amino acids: CASSQELGKAGGSYNEQFF.

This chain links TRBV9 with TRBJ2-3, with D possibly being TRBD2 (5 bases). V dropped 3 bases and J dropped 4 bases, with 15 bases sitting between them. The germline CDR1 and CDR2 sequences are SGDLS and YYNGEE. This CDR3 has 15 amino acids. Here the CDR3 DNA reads TGTGCCAGCAGCGCAACCCCCGGGAACGCAGATACGCAGTATTTT. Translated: CASSATPGNADTQYF.

CDR3 loop: CASSPGTGDAEAFF. CDR3 in DNA: TGCGCCAGCAGCCCGGGGACAGGGGATGCTGAAGCTTTCTTT. The genes are TRBV5-1 and TRBJ1-1; 10 nucleotides match TRBD1. The CDR3 totals 14 residues. Germline V lookup: CDR1 SGHRS, CDR2 YFSETQ. V lost 4 bases, J lost 6 bases, and 6 bases stayed unmatched. The full variable domain, with the rest looked up from reference TRBV5-1 and TRBJ1-1, is KAGVTQTPRYLIKTRGQQVTLSCSPISGHRSVSWYQQTPGQGLQFLFEYFSETQRNKGNFPGRFSGRQFSNSRSEMNVSTLELGDSALYLCASSPGTGDAEAFFGQGTRLTVV.

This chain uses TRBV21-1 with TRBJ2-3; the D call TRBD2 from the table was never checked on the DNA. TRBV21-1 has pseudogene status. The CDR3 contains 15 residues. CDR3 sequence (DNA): TGTGCCAGCAGCAAAGGAGGTCGGGGCACAGATACGCAGTATTTT. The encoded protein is CASSKGGRGTDTQYF.

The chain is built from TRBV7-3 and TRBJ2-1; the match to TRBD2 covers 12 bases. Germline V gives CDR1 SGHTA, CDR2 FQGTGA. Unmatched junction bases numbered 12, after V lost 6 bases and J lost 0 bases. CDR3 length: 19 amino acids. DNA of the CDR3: TGTGCCAGCAGTAAAAACATGCTAGCGGGAGGGCCCTCCTACAATGAGCAGTTCTTC. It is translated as CASSKNMLAGGPSYNEQFF. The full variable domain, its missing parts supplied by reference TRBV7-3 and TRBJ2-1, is GAGVSQTPSNKVTEKGKYVELRCDPISGHTALYWYRQSLGQGPEFLIYFQGTGAADDSGLPNDRFFAVRPEGSVSTLKIQRTERGDSAVYLCASSKNMLAGGPSYNEQFFGPGTRLTVL.

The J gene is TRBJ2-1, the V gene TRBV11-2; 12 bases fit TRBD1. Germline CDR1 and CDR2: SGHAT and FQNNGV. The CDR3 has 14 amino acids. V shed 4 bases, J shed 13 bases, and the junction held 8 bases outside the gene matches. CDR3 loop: CASSSNPGQGAQFF. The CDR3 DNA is TGTGCCAGCAGCTCAAACCCGGGACAGGGGGCTCAGTTCTTC.

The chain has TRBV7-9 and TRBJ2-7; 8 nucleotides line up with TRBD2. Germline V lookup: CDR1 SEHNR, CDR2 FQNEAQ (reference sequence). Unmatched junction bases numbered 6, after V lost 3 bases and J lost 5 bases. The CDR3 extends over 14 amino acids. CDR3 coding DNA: TGTGCCAGCAGCTTTACCGGACTAGCCCACGAGCAGTACTTC. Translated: CASSFTGLAHEQYF.

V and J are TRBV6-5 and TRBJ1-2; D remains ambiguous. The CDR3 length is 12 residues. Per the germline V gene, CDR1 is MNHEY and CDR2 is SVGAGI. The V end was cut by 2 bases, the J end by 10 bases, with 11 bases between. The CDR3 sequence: CASSYDGFSYTF. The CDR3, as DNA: TGTGCCAGCAGTTACGACGGGTTTTCCTACACCTTC.

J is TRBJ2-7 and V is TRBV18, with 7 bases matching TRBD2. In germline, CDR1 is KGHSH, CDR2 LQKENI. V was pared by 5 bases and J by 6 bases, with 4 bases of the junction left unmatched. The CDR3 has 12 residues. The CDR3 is CASSTGGREQYF. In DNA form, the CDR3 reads TGTGCCAGCTCAACGGGAGGACGCGAGCAGTACTTC.

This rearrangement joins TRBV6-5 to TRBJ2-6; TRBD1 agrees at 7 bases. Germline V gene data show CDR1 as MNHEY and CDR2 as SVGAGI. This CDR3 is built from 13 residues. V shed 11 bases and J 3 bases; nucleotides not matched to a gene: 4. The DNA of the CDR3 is TGTGCCTCCCACAGGGGTGGGGCCAACGTCCTGACTTTC. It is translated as CASHRGGANVLTF.

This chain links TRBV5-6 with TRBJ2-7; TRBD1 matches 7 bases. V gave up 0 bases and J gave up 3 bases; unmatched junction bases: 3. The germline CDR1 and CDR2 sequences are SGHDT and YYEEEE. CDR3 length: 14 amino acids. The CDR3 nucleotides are TGTGCCAGCAGCTTGGCACAGGGGTTCTACGAGCAGTACTTC. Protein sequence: CASSLAQGFYEQYF. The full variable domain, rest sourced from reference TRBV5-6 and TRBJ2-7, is DAGVTQSPTHLIKTRGQQVTLRCSPKSGHDTVSWYQQALGQGPQFIFQYYEEEERQRGNFPDRFSGHQFPNYSSELNVNALLLGDSALYLCASSLAQGFYEQYFGPGTRLTVT.